The entry below gives a single T cell receptor (beta chain) sequence along with its context. This record comes from a study of blood T cell repertoires in COVID-19. Whole-study context: Acute and convalescent COVID-19 specimens originated in the United States, Italy and Spain. PBMCs, B-cell-depleted T cells, or T cells were the source of the cDNA or gDNA that made up the material.

V gave up 0 bases and J gave up 0 bases, with 12 bases separating them. The CDR3 runs 16 residues. In germline, CDR1 is SGHDT, CDR2 YYEEEE. How the authors handled the data: Reference gene primer amplification in the assay estimated nucleated cell counts. Sequencing used immunoSEQ multiplex PCR; TCRdb keeps in-frame clones, though not all of them. D and trimming were read from the DNA, whereas the V and J calls and clone size are those reported in that table. This repertoire shows approximately 150,000 clones, 80% to 90% found once; its top ten account for 13%. The chain employs TRBV5-6 and TRBJ1-1, with no clear D. This clonotype was obtained from a young man with COVID-19, enrolled during active disease. Sequencing used peripheral blood. In DNA, the CDR3 is TGTGCCAGCAGCTTGGTAGGAGGGTCCATGAACACTGAAGCTTTCTTT. Its translation is CASSLVGGSMNTEAFF.